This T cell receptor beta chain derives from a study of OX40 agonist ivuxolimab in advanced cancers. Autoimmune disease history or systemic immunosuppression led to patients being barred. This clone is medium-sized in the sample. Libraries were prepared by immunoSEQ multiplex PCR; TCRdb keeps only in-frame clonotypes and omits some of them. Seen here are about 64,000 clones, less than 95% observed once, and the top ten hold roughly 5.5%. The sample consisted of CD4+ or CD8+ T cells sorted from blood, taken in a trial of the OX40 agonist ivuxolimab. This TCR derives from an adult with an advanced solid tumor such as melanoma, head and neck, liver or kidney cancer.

The CDR3 region has the DNA TGTGCCAGCTCGGGACAGCTGAACACTGAAGCTTTCTTT. Translated: CASSGQLNTEAFF. The rearrangement uses TRBV19 and TRBJ1-1; 7 positions match TRBD1. Germline CDR1 LNHDA, CDR2 SQIVND (reference sequence). The CDR3 has 13 residues. Trimming at V came to 9 bases and at J to 0 bases, leaving 4 bases not matched to a gene.